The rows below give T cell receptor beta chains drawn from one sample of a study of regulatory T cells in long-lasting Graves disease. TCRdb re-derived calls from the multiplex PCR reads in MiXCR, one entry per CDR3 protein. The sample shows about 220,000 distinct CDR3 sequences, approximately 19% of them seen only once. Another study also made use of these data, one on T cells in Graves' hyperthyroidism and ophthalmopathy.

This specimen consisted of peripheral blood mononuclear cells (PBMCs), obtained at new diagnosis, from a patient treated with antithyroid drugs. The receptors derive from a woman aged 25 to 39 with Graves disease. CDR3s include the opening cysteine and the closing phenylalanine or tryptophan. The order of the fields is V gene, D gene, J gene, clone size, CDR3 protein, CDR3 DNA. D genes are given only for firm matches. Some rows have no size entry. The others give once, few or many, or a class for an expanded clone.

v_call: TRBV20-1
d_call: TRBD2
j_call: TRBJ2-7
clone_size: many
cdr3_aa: CSARDQRGSYEQYF
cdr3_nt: TGCAGTGCTAGAGACCAGCGGGGGTCCTACGAGCAGTACTTC

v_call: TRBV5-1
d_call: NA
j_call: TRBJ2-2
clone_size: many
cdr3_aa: CASSQDLLPNTGELFF
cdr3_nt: TGCGCCAGCAGCCAAGACTTGTTACCTAACACCGGGGAGCTGTTTTTT

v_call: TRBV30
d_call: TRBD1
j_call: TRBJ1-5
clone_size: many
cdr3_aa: CAWSVTGGISQPQHF
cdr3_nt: TGTGCCTGGAGTGTAACAGGGGGTATTAGTCAGCCCCAGCATTTT

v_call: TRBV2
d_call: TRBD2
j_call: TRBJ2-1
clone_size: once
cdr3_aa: CASRVSGSSYNEQFF
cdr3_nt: TGTGCCAGCAGGGTTAGCGGGAGTTCCTACAATGAGCAGTTCTTC

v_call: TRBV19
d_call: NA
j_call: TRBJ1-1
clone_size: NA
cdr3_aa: CASRPSQNTEAFF
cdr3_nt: TGTGCCAGTAGACCCTCACAGAACACTGAAGCTTTCTTT

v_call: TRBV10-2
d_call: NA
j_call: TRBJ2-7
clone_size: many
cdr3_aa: CASQRVSTYEQYF
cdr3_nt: TGCGCCAGCCAGCGGGTCTCGACCTACGAGCAGTACTTC

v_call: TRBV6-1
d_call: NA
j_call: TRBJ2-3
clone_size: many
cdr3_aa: CASSEVGSDTQYF
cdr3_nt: TGTGCCAGCAGTGAAGTAGGGTCAGATACGCAGTATTTT

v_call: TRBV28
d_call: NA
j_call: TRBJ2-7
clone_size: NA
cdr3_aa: CASSSPGTSTGRYEQYF
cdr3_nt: TGTGCCAGCAGTTCCCCAGGTACGTCAACCGGTCGCTACGAGCAGTACTTC

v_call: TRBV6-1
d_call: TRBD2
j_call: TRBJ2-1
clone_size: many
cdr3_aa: CATTSDNNEQFF
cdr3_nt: TGTGCGACGACTAGCGACAACAATGAGCAGTTCTTC

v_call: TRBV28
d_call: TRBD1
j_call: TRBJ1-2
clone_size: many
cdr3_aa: CASSLGGAGGDGYTF
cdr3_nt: TGTGCCAGCAGTTTAGGGGGGGCAGGGGGCGACGGCTACACCTTC

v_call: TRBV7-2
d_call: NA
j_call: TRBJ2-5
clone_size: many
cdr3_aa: CASSLAGAAETQYF
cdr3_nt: TGTGCCAGCAGCTTAGCAGGGGCGGCGGAGACCCAGTACTTC

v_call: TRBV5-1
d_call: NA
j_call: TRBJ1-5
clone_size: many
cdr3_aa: CASSPGTAEQPQHF
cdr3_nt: TGCGCCAGCAGCCCCGGGACGGCTGAACAGCCCCAGCATTTT

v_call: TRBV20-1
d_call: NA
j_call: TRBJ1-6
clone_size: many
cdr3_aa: CSARIRENSPLHF
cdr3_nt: TGCAGTGCTAGGATTCGGGAGAATTCACCCCTCCACTTT